This T cell receptor beta chain was observed in a study of memory CD4+ T cells and cytomegalovirus serostatus. Study background: Donors were healthy Belgian adults, several CMV seropositive and about two dozen seronegative. Study findings and constraints: The CMV-associated TCR signature appears largely within the CD4+ memory repertoire.

The sort gate was single viable CD3+CD4+CD8-CD45RO+ cells for memory CD4+ T cells. Total CD4+ T cells were enriched by CD4 positive selection. V trimming: 4 bases; J trimming: 3 bases; junction bases outside the gene matches: 3. CDR3 length: 15 residues. Germline V lookup: CDR1 SGHNT, CDR2 YYREEE (reference sequence). With regard to this clone: Its antigen is not identified. The sample holds other DNA sequences that translate to the same CDR3.

The protocol was immunoSEQ multiplex PCR, while the TCRdb copy is restricted to in-frame clones and leaves out a portion. Among about 45,000 clones, approximately 78% were seen once, and the ten largest hold nearly 0.95%. The chain carries TRBV5-4 and TRBJ2-1, with TRBD1 matching over 11 bases. Material for sequencing was memory CD4+ T cells from blood. The clonotype comes from an adult in good health and CMV-seronegative. Written as DNA, the CDR3 is TGTGCCAGCAGCGCCGGGACAGGGGGCTACAATGAGCAGTTCTTC. Amino acid sequence: CASSAGTGGYNEQFF.